Listed below are T cell receptor beta chains from one sample, sequenced in a study of early T cells in non-severe SARS-CoV-2 infection. MiXCR was run by TCRdb on the 5' RACE reads, yielding one entry per CDR3 protein. The sample records 70,000 to 85,000 distinct CDR3 sequences, about 12% being singletons. Input material: whole blood. The receptors stem from an adult who was a healthcare worker with PCR-confirmed SARS-CoV-2 infection or an uninfected control (not recorded which). Each CDR3 is given with its conserved first and last residue. D genes are given only for firm matches. For some rows the clone size is stated as once, few or many, or as a class when expanded; others skip it.

-	-	TRBV11-2	TRBJ2-3	CASSSRDTTDTQYF	TGTGCCAGCAGCTCGAGGGACACCACAGATACGCAGTATTTT
-	-	TRBV14	TRBJ1-1	CASSQDSMNTEAFF	TGTGCCAGCAGCCAAGATTCCATGAACACTGAAGCTTTCTTT
few	-	TRBV30	TRBJ1-2	CAWSAPLQGSPHYGYTF	TGTGCCTGGAGTGCGCCCCTACAGGGATCCCCCCACTATGGCTACACCTTC
few	-	TRBV5-6	TRBJ1-3	CASSVSDRSAGNTIYF	TGTGCCAGCAGCGTTTCGGACAGAAGCGCTGGAAACACCATATATTTT
many	-	TRBV5-1	TRBJ2-3	CASSLMGVLTDTQYF	TGCGCCAGCAGCTTGATGGGGGTCCTCACAGATACGCAGTATTTT
few	TRBD1	TRBV5-4	TRBJ1-1	CASSLPTGVNTEAFF	TGTGCCAGCAGCCTGCCAACAGGGGTGAACACTGAAGCTTTCTTT
medium-sized	-	TRBV12-3/TRBV12-4	TRBJ1-5	CASSPQGSNQPQHF	TGTGCCAGCAGTCCTCAGGGGAGCAATCAGCCCCAGCATTTT
many	-	TRBV18	TRBJ1-5	CASSPRGEGNQPQHF	TGTGCCAGCTCCCCAAGGGGGGAGGGCAATCAGCCCCAGCATTTT
-	TRBD1	TRBV3-1	TRBJ1-1	CASSSTGTGRWGTEAFF	TGTGCCAGCAGCTCCACAGGGACAGGGCGATGGGGCACTGAAGCTTTCTTT
-	-	TRBV7-9	TRBJ2-1	CASSLGAGWRNEQFF	TGTGCCAGCAGCTTAGGGGCAGGTTGGAGAAATGAGCAGTTCTTC
many	-	TRBV28	TRBJ1-6	CASSRLSEGSPLHF	TGTGCCAGCAGCCGATTATCAGAGGGATCACCCCTCCACTTT
few	-	TRBV11-2	TRBJ2-5	CASSSRTRGIWETQYF	TGTGCCAGCAGCTCCAGGACAAGGGGGATTTGGGAGACCCAGTACTTC
many	-	TRBV12-5	TRBJ2-7	CASGLVGAGLKQYF	TGTGCTAGTGGTTTGGTAGGGGCAGGACTGAAGCAGTACTTC
-	-	TRBV20-1	TRBJ1-5	CSAIQGFNQPQHF	TGCAGTGCTATACAGGGTTTCAATCAGCCCCAGCATTTT
-	-	TRBV11-2	TRBJ2-2	CASSAPGLSTGELFF	TGTGCCAGCAGCGCCCCGGGTCTTAGCACCGGGGAGCTGTTTTTT
many	-	TRBV12-3/TRBV12-4	TRBJ2-5	CASSFGAGTAETQYF	TGTGCCAGCAGTTTCGGGGCAGGGACGGCGGAGACCCAGTACTTC
few	-	TRBV6-1	TRBJ1-5	CASSDGTPSQPQHF	TGTGCCAGCAGTGATGGGACCCCCTCCCAGCCCCAGCATTTT
-	-	TRBV3-1	TRBJ2-7	CASSQVRSQSVYEQYF	TGTGCCAGCAGCCAAGTACGGTCCCAAAGCGTATACGAGCAGTACTTC
-	-	TRBV12-3/TRBV12-4	TRBJ2-3	CASSFRFLGNTQYF	TGTGCCAGCAGTTTTCGTTTTTTAGGTAATACGCAGTATTTT
-	-	TRBV11-2	TRBJ2-7	CASRGGVEQYF	TGTGCCAGCAGGGGGGGAGTTGAGCAGTACTTC
few	-	TRBV3-1	TRBJ1-1	CASSQEFGWPGEAFF	TGTGCCAGCAGCCAAGAATTCGGGTGGCCGGGGGAGGCTTTCTTT
few	TRBD2	TRBV3-1	TRBJ2-5	CASTTLAGGQETQYF	TGTGCCAGCACCACCCTAGCGGGGGGCCAAGAGACCCAGTACTTC